This T cell receptor (beta chain) appears in the sequencing data of a study of spatial heterogeneity in lung cancer. Specified time point: sample taken at primary tumor resection. Material for sequencing was whole RNA from tumor, nontumor lung or frozen PBMC, left unsorted. 72 TRACERx patients with early, untreated non-small cell lung cancer donated samples. Every TCR cDNA molecule bore its own unique molecular identifier. TCRdb redid the calling of the 5' RACE reads with MiXCR, one entry per CDR3 protein. The table includes approximately 90,000 distinct CDR3 sequences, roughly 9.5% detected once. Germline V gives CDR1 SEHNR, CDR2 FQNEAQ (reference sequence). Trimming removed 0 bases at V and 9 bases at J, with 6 bases between. The CDR3 contains 13 residues.

This receptor was identified in a male donor with early-stage non-small cell lung cancer. The sequencing used PBMCs, collected at surgery. This chain uses TRBV7-9 with TRBJ1-6; D uncertain. CDR3 sequence (DNA): TGTGCCAGCAGCTTAGCCAACGTTTCACCCCTCCACTTT. Protein product: CASSLANVSPLHF.